A selection of T cell receptor beta chains follows, all from one sample in a study of blood T cell repertoires in COVID-19. Libraries were prepared by immunoSEQ multiplex PCR; TCRdb keeps only in-frame clonotypes and omits some of them. The table has some 260,000 clones, about 88% seen once. The material sequenced was PBMCs or T cells enriched from blood (not recorded which). These receptors were obtained from a man younger than 40 with acute COVID-19. Each CDR3 is given with its conserved first and last residue. The D gene is left open where the match is weak. A clone size is listed for some rows: how often the clone was seen (once, few, many), or a class if it is expanded.

size: few; J: TRBJ1-4; D: .; V: TRBV6-5; CDR3: CASSMRNLRNEKLFF; DNA: TGTGCCAGCAGCATGAGAAACCTCAGGAATGAAAAACTGTTTTTT
size: .; J: TRBJ2-3; D: .; V: TRBV7-9; CDR3: CASSAQGSNTDTQYF; DNA: TGTGCCAGCAGCGCCCAGGGTAGTAACACAGATACGCAGTATTTT
size: few; J: TRBJ2-3; D: .; V: TRBV28; CDR3: CASSFPGTDTQYF; DNA: TGTGCCAGCAGTTTCCCGGGTACGGATACGCAGTATTTT
size: .; J: TRBJ1-6; D: .; V: TRBV24-1; CDR3: CATSERQINSPLHF; DNA: TGTGCCACCAGCGAGAGACAGATCAATTCACCCCTCCACTTT
size: .; J: TRBJ2-2; D: .; V: TRBV4-2; CDR3: CASSLLLETGELFF; DNA: TGTGCCAGCAGCCTCCTCCTAGAGACCGGGGAGCTGTTTTTT
size: .; J: TRBJ2-3; D: TRBD1; V: TRBV18; CDR3: CASSPETGGAGTDTQYF; DNA: TGTGCCAGCTCACCTGAAACAGGGGGCGCTGGCACAGATACGCAGTATTTT
size: .; J: TRBJ2-5; D: .; V: TRBV7-9; CDR3: CASSFPDQETQYF; DNA: TGTGCCAGCAGCTTCCCAGACCAAGAGACCCAGTACTTC
size: .; J: TRBJ1-2; D: TRBD1; V: TRBV5-1; CDR3: CASSLNLRQGDGYTF; DNA: TGTGCCAGCAGCTTGAATCTGCGACAGGGTGACGGCTACACCTTC
size: once; J: TRBJ1-1; D: .; V: TRBV6-1; CDR3: CASSELVAGKTEAFF; DNA: TGTGCCAGCAGTGAATTAGTCGCAGGGAAAACTGAAGCTTTCTTT
size: .; J: TRBJ2-3; D: .; V: TRBV3-1/TRBV3-2; CDR3: CASSHTSAGDTQYF; DNA: TGTGCCAGCAGTCACACTTCCGCGGGGGATACGCAGTATTTT
size: few; J: TRBJ1-4; D: TRBD1; V: TRBV27; CDR3: CASSSPGQANEKLFF; DNA: TGTGCCAGCAGTTCTCCGGGACAGGCTAATGAAAAACTGTTTTTT
size: .; J: TRBJ2-6; D: TRBD1; V: TRBV2; CDR3: CASSVQGFGANVLTF; DNA: TGTGCCAGCAGTGTACAGGGGTTTGGGGCCAACGTCCTGACTTTC
size: .; J: TRBJ2-1; D: .; V: TRBV5-6; CDR3: CASSPLAGRVGFF; DNA: TGTGCCAGCAGCCCCTTGGCGGGGCGGGTAGGGTTCTTC
size: .; J: TRBJ1-5; D: .; V: TRBV5-5; CDR3: CASSPIPGGPKGNQPQHF; DNA: TGTGCCAGCAGCCCAATCCCTGGCGGGCCCAAAGGCAATCAGCCCCAGCATTTT
size: .; J: TRBJ1-5; D: .; V: TRBV4-1; CDR3: CASSQGNSNQPQHF; DNA: TGCGCCAGCAGCCAAGGAAACTCCAATCAGCCCCAGCATTTT
size: .; J: TRBJ1-2; D: TRBD1; V: TRBV18; CDR3: CASSQGAANYGYTF; DNA: TGTGCCAGCTCACAGGGGGCAGCTAACTATGGCTACACCTTC
size: .; J: TRBJ2-5; D: .; V: TRBV5-1; CDR3: CASREGMGETQYF; DNA: TGCGCCAGCAGGGAGGGGATGGGGGAGACCCAGTACTTC
size: .; J: TRBJ2-1; D: .; V: TRBV15; CDR3: CATGEGGSYNEQFF; DNA: TGTGCCACAGGGGAGGGGGGCTCCTACAATGAGCAGTTCTTC
size: .; J: TRBJ1-2; D: TRBD1; V: TRBV5-4; CDR3: CASSIQGADYTF; DNA: TGTGCCAGCAGCATACAGGGGGCTGACTACACCTTC
size: .; J: TRBJ1-1; D: TRBD1; V: TRBV28; CDR3: CASSQTGAEAFF; DNA: TGTGCCAGCAGCCAGACAGGGGCTGAAGCTTTCTTT
size: .; J: TRBJ2-3; D: TRBD1; V: TRBV11-3; CDR3: CASSLRQGTDTQYF; DNA: TGTGCCAGCAGCCTTCGACAGGGGACAGATACGCAGTATTTT
size: .; J: TRBJ1-5; D: .; V: TRBV4-1; CDR3: CASSTGSDQPQHF; DNA: TGCGCCAGTAGCACAGGGTCGGATCAGCCCCAGCATTTT
size: .; J: TRBJ2-1; D: TRBD2; V: TRBV4-3; CDR3: CASSRGRGASGENNEQFF; DNA: TGCGCCAGCAGCCGGGGGCGGGGAGCTAGCGGGGAGAACAATGAGCAGTTCTTC
size: .; J: TRBJ1-1; D: .; V: TRBV5-5; CDR3: CASSLHGPQGMNTEAFF; DNA: TGTGCCAGCAGCTTGCATGGACCCCAGGGAATGAACACTGAAGCTTTCTTT
size: .; J: TRBJ2-1; D: TRBD2; V: TRBV6-5; CDR3: CASRKTSANNEQFF; DNA: TGTGCCAGCCGAAAGACTAGCGCGAACAATGAGCAGTTCTTC
size: .; J: TRBJ2-4; D: TRBD1; V: TRBV12-3/TRBV12-4; CDR3: CASGGQGLIQYF; DNA: TGTGCCAGCGGGGGACAGGGACTCATTCAGTACTTC
size: few; J: TRBJ1-1; D: .; V: TRBV9; CDR3: CASSYNQGEAFF; DNA: TGTGCCAGCAGCTACAACCAGGGGGAAGCTTTCTTT
size: .; J: TRBJ1-1; D: .; V: TRBV2; CDR3: CASSPAADANEAFF; DNA: TGTGCCAGCAGCCCCGCGGCGGATGCCAATGAAGCTTTCTTT
size: .; J: TRBJ2-1; D: TRBD2; V: TRBV29-1; CDR3: CSVVGLSPGLAHNEQFF; DNA: TGCAGCGTCGTCGGACTGAGCCCGGGACTAGCGCATAATGAGCAGTTCTTC
size: .; J: TRBJ1-1; D: .; V: TRBV27; CDR3: CASSTSFNVAEAFF; DNA: TGTGCCAGCAGTACGAGCTTTAACGTCGCTGAAGCTTTCTTT
size: .; J: TRBJ1-2; D: .; V: TRBV12-3/TRBV12-4; CDR3: CASSLRLSYTF; DNA: TGTGCCAGCAGTTTGAGACTCAGCTACACCTTC
size: many; J: TRBJ2-2; D: TRBD2; V: TRBV27; CDR3: CASSRSGVAGRTGELFF; DNA: TGTGCCAGCAGTCGATCCGGGGTAGCGGGAAGGACCGGGGAGCTGTTTTTT
size: .; J: TRBJ2-3; D: .; V: TRBV10-1; CDR3: CASSSREGDTQYF; DNA: TGCGCCAGCAGTAGCAGGGAAGGAGATACGCAGTATTTT
size: .; J: TRBJ1-5; D: .; V: TRBV19; CDR3: CASSARDGNQPQHF; DNA: TGTGCCAGTAGTGCGAGGGATGGCAATCAGCCCCAGCATTTT
size: once; J: TRBJ1-1; D: .; V: TRBV15; CDR3: CATSRDRSMVGSGTEAFF; DNA: TGTGCCACCAGCAGAGATCGATCAATGGTAGGGAGCGGAACTGAAGCTTTCTTT
size: .; J: TRBJ2-2; D: .; V: TRBV9; CDR3: CASSVATGNTGELFF; DNA: TGTGCCAGCAGCGTAGCAACAGGGAACACCGGGGAGCTGTTTTTT
size: .; J: TRBJ2-2; D: .; V: TRBV18; CDR3: CALRAANTGELFF; DNA: TGTGCCCTGCGGGCGGCGAACACCGGGGAGCTGTTTTTT
size: .; J: TRBJ1-4; D: .; V: TRBV6-5; CDR3: CASSYSWGLSEKLFF; DNA: TGTGCCAGCAGTTACTCGTGGGGCCTTAGCGAAAAACTGTTTTTT
size: once; J: TRBJ1-2; D: .; V: TRBV7-2; CDR3: CASSVGAGYTF; DNA: TGTGCCAGCAGCGTAGGGGCGGGCTACACCTTC
size: .; J: TRBJ1-5; D: .; V: TRBV6-5; CDR3: CASSKTVHQPQHF; DNA: TGTGCCAGCAGTAAAACAGTGCATCAGCCCCAGCATTTT
size: .; J: TRBJ2-3; D: .; V: TRBV9; CDR3: CASSFRPGLSTDTQYF; DNA: TGTGCCAGCAGCTTCAGACCGGGACTTAGCACAGATACGCAGTATTTT
size: few; J: TRBJ1-5; D: .; V: TRBV6-1; CDR3: CASSDRGLGLNQPQHF; DNA: TGTGCCAGCAGTGACCGGGGACTGGGTCTCAATCAGCCCCAGCATTTT
size: .; J: TRBJ2-5; D: .; V: TRBV5-1; CDR3: CASNGGYSGETQYF; DNA: TGCGCCAGCAACGGGGGATACTCGGGAGAGACCCAGTACTTC
size: .; J: TRBJ2-3; D: .; V: TRBV5-4; CDR3: CASSLDRYIGDTQYF; DNA: TGTGCCAGCAGCTTGGACCGATACATTGGAGATACGCAGTATTTT
size: .; J: TRBJ2-6; D: .; V: TRBV27; CDR3: CASSLTSLSGANVLTF; DNA: TGTGCCAGCAGTTTAACCAGTCTCTCTGGGGCCAACGTCCTGACTTTC
size: .; J: TRBJ2-1; D: .; V: TRBV30; CDR3: CAWSDTGNEQFF; DNA: TGTGCCTGGTCCGATACCGGTAATGAGCAGTTCTTC
size: .; J: TRBJ1-2; D: TRBD1; V: TRBV20-1; CDR3: CSASGTANYGYTF; DNA: TGCAGTGCTAGTGGGACAGCTAACTATGGCTACACCTTC
size: once; J: TRBJ2-5; D: .; V: TRBV24-1; CDR3: CATSDFWGDQETQYF; DNA: TGTGCCACCAGTGATTTTTGGGGGGATCAAGAGACCCAGTACTTC
size: .; J: TRBJ1-3; D: TRBD1; V: TRBV30; CDR3: CAWSRDSGSGNTIYF; DNA: TGTGCCTGGAGCAGGGACAGCGGCTCTGGAAACACCATATATTTT
size: .; J: TRBJ1-2; D: TRBD1; V: TRBV3-1/TRBV3-2; CDR3: CASSQTGGGGYTF; DNA: TGTGCCAGCAGCCAAACAGGGGGTGGAGGCTACACCTTC